One and the same sample provided the 19 T cell receptor beta chains below, sequenced in a study of T cell responses to AZD1222 COVID-19 vaccine listed by TCRdb under 2021. The time point label for this specimen denotes: about 28 days (+/-7) after the second vaccine dose. The method was the immunoSEQ multiplex PCR assay. The clones in this table, taken by TCRdb from immuneACCESS, are in-frame only. Not every clone is retained; where verified, under half of the shortfall comes from an unresolved V gene, and the cause of the rest is unknown. This sample gives just over 150,000 clones in total; approximately 91% of them show up just once. The leading ten clones occupy approximately 1.6% of the sample. The sample consisted of peripheral blood, taken 28 days after the second AZD1222 dose. These receptors all come from an adult who received the AZD1222 COVID-19 vaccine.

The CDR3 DNA is TGTGCCAGCAGCTCTGAGCGGGGAGCCAAAAACATTCAGTACTTC. This translates into CASSSERGAKNIQYF. The chain is built from TRBV27 and TRBJ2-4; 7 nucleotides agree with TRBD2. The germline V gene encodes CDR1 MNHEY and CDR2 SMNVEV (reference sequence). V shed 6 bases and J 0 bases; nucleotides not matched to a gene: 5. The CDR3 length is 15 residues.

The CDR3 here is CASSSSLNQPQHF. The CDR3 DNA reads TGTGCCAGTAGTAGTTCCCTTAATCAGCCCCAGCATTTT. This chain uses TRBV19 with TRBJ1-5; the D is unclear. There are 13 residues in the CDR3. V shed 4 bases and J shed 4 bases, with 8 bases lying between them. The germline gives CDR1 LNHDA, CDR2 SQIVND (reference sequence).

In this sample, this clone turned up once. V and J are TRBV3-1 (or the pseudogene TRBV3-2) and TRBJ1-1, with unresolved D. Germline loops: CDR1 LGHDT, CDR2 YNNKEL (reference sequence). CDR3 length equals 14 residues. Trimming removed 2 bases from V and 5 bases from J, with 12 bases in between. The CDR3 sequence: CASSQPSGGTEAFF. The CDR3 DNA is TGTGCCAGCAGCCAACCTTCCGGTGGGACTGAAGCTTTCTTT.

This clone was counted a few times. The chain has TRBV9 and TRBJ2-7; unclear D gene. Trimming removed 0 bases from V and 6 bases from J, with 10 bases in between. This CDR3 is 13 amino acids long. Looked up from germline, CDR1 is SGDLS and CDR2 is YYNGEE. The CDR3 DNA reads TGTGCCAGCAGCGTAGGTTTTCCGTCCGAGCAGTACTTC. Its protein product is CASSVGFPSEQYF.

This sequence joins TRBV29-1 and TRBJ2-1; the D gene is possibly TRBD1 (6 bases). Germline lookup yields CDR1 SQVTM and CDR2 ANQGSEA. V was shortened by 4 bases and J by 0 bases, with 13 bases between the two germline ends. This CDR3 spans 15 amino acids. The CDR3 DNA reads TGCAGCGTTGTCCGGGACATGAGCTCCTACAATGAGCAGTTCTTC. Protein: CSVVRDMSSYNEQFF.

The CDR3 DNA follows: TGTGCCAGCAGCTTAGGAGGTCTAGGGGGCAGAGAGCAGTACTTC. This encodes CASSLGGLGGREQYF. The chain is built from TRBV11-2 and TRBJ2-7, with TRBD1 matching over 7 bases. CDR3 length: 15 amino acids. Germline V gene lookup returns CDR1 SGHAT and CDR2 FQNNGV. V was clipped by 1 base and J by 7 bases; unmatched bases: 10.

V and J are TRBV11-2 and TRBJ2-7; D call uncertain. V lost 4 bases to trimming and J lost 6 bases, with 10 bases between them. The CDR3 length is 12 residues. Germline CDR1 is SGHAT and CDR2 is FQNNGV. The CDR3 is CASSSYGFEQYF. Here the CDR3 DNA reads TGTGCCAGCAGCTCATATGGCTTCGAGCAGTACTTC.

This chain connects TRBV7-9 to TRBJ2-1; D remains ambiguous. The V gene's germline CDR1 is SEHNR and CDR2 FQNEAQ (reference sequence). This CDR3 has 15 amino acids. V was shortened by 1 base and J by 5 bases, with 12 bases between the two germline ends. Here the CDR3 DNA reads TGTGCCAGCAGCTTAGGGCGGCGACCTCACAATGAGCAGTTCTTC. Its protein product is CASSLGRRPHNEQFF.

This clone was seen a handful of times. The CDR3 loop is CATRRGGYEQYF. The CDR3 DNA sequence: TGTGCCACTCGTAGGGGAGGATACGAGCAGTACTTC. The chain recombines TRBV19 with TRBJ2-7, with a possible D match to TRBD2 (6 bases). Trimming pared 10 bases from V and 4 bases from J, leaving 14 bases between. Germline V CDR1 and CDR2: LNHDA, SQIVND (reference sequence). The CDR3 length is 12 residues.

CDR3 DNA: TGTGCCAGCAGCTTCCGGGGACTTTACACCGGGGAGCTGTTTTTT. It codes for CASSFRGLYTGELFF. The V and J genes are TRBV13 and TRBJ2-2; D is possibly TRBD2 (6 bases). V was clipped by 3 bases and J by 3 bases, with 11 bases between them. Germline V gives CDR1 PRHDT, CDR2 FYEKMQ (reference sequence). The CDR3 consists of 15 residues.

As for this clone: Germline and junction disagree at one end, which may indicate a read error. This rearrangement joins TRBV7-2 to TRBJ1-4; unclear D gene. Germline V lookup: CDR1 SGHTA, CDR2 FQGNSA. The CDR3 consists of 13 residues. CDR3 region: CASSLGGSEQLFF. The DNA of the CDR3 is TGTGCCAGCAGCTTAGGAGGATCTGAACAACTGTTTTTT.

Only a few counts were recorded for this clone. The gene calls are TRBV28 and TRBJ2-7; tentative D call: TRBD1 (5 bases). CDR1 is MDHEN and CDR2 is SYDVKM in the germline V gene. CDR3 length: 13 residues. V lost 6 bases to trimming and J lost 2 bases, with 11 bases between them. CDR3 nucleotides: TGTGCCAGCAGCTTGACAGCTACCTACGAGCAGTACTTC. Translating it yields CASSLTATYEQYF. Complete variable domain (other parts from reference TRBV28 and TRBJ2-7): DVKVTQSSRYLVKRTGEKVFLECVQDMDHENMFWYRQDPGLGLRLIYFSYDVKMKEKGDIPEGYSVSREKKERFSLILESASTNQTSMYLCASSLTATYEQYFGPGTRLTVT.

This clone was seen only a few times. V gene TRBV12-3 or TRBV12-4 combines with J gene TRBJ1-1, with a possible D match to TRBD1 (5 bases). The CDR3 consists of 13 residues. V was shortened by 3 bases and J by 11 bases, with 16 bases between the two germline ends. The CDR3 sequence is CASSFPTDLRAFF. The CDR3 nucleotides are TGTGCCAGCAGTTTCCCGACAGACCTTCGCGCTTTCTTT.

This chain joins TRBV28 and TRBJ2-7; TRBD1 is a possible D gene (5 bases). The CDR3 totals 13 residues. Germline loops: CDR1 MDHEN, CDR2 SYDVKM. V was clipped by 3 bases and J by 3 bases, with 9 bases between them. The CDR3, as DNA: TGTGCCAGCAGTTTGACAGTTGGCTACGAGCAGTACTTC. It specifies CASSLTVGYEQYF. The entire variable domain, with the rest obtained from reference TRBV28 and TRBJ2-7, is as follows: DVKVTQSSRYLVKRTGEKVFLECVQDMDHENMFWYRQDPGLGLRLIYFSYDVKMKEKGDIPEGYSVSREKKERFSLILESASTNQTSMYLCASSLTVGYEQYFGPGTRLTVT.

The chain has TRBV5-4 and TRBJ2-5; 7 bases agree with TRBD1. The junction had 4 bases not matched to a gene; V was cut back by 4 bases and J by 1 base. The CDR3 covers 14 residues. Germline CDR1 is SGHNT and CDR2 is YYREEE (reference sequence). CDR3 sequence reads: CASSQGQLQETQYF. As DNA, the CDR3 is TGTGCCAGCAGCCAGGGACAGCTCCAAGAGACCCAGTACTTC.

This chain links TRBV6-5 with TRBJ1-3; TRBD1 matches at 9 bases. This CDR3 is 14 amino acids long. The germline V gene has CDR1 MNHEY and CDR2 SVGAGI. V lost 6 bases and J lost 2; bases outside the gene matches: 2. The CDR3 is CASSRQGAGNTIYF. The CDR3 DNA reads TGTGCCAGCAGCAGACAGGGGGCTGGAAACACCATATATTTT.

The CDR3 DNA reads as TGTGCCAGTACCAACACGGGGGGCGGACTTCGGCCCCAGCATTTT. The encoded protein is CASTNTGGGLRPQHF. The rearrangement uses TRBV19 and TRBJ1-5, with a tentative D call TRBD1 (6 bases). In germline, CDR1 is LNHDA, CDR2 SQIVND (reference sequence). This CDR3 has 15 residues. V was clipped by 7 bases and J by 9 bases, with 22 bases between them.

Points on this clone: Different DNA sequences within this sample yield the same CDR3. The chain has TRBV5-1 and TRBJ1-5, with no clear D. V was pared by 0 bases and J by 1 base, with 5 bases between. CDR3 length equals 14 residues. Germline CDR1 SGHRS, CDR2 YFSETQ. CDR3 sequence reads: CASSLGSSNQPQHF. The CDR3 DNA follows: TGCGCCAGCAGCTTGGGGTCAAGCAATCAGCCCCAGCATTTT.

On this clone: A junction boundary mismatches the germline segment, possibly from a read error. This chain joins TRBV18 and TRBJ2-7, with 10 bases fitting TRBD1. The CDR3 consists of 15 residues. Germline loops: CDR1 KGHSH, CDR2 LQKENI. CDR3: CASSPEGAPRQGAPF. The DNA of the CDR3 is TGTGCCAGCTCACCAGAGGGGGCCCCTAGACAGGGGGCCCCTTTC.